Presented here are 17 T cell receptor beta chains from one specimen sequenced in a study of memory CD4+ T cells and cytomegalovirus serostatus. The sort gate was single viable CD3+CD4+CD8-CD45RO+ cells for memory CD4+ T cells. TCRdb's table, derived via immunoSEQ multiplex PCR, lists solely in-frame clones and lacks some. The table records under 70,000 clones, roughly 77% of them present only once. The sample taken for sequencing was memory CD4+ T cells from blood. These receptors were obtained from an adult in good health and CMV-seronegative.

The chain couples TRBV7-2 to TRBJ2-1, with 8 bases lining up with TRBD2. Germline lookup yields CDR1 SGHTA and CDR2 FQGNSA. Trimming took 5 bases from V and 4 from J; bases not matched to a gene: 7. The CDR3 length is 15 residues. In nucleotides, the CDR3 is TGTGCCAGCAGCCCGCGGGAGGCGGGGTACAATGAGCAGTTCTTC. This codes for CASSPREAGYNEQFF.

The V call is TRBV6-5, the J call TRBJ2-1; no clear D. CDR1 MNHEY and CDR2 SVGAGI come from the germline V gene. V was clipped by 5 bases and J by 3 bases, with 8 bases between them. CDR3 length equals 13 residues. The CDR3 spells CASSRVRYNEQFF. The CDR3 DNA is TGTGCCAGCAGTAGGGTCCGCTACAATGAGCAGTTCTTC.

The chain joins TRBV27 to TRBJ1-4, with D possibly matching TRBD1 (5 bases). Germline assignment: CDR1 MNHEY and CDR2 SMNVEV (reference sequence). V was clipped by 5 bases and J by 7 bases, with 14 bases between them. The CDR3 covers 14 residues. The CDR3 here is CASSAIGAREKLFF. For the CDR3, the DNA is TGTGCCAGCAGTGCTATTGGGGCCCGTGAAAAACTGTTTTTT.

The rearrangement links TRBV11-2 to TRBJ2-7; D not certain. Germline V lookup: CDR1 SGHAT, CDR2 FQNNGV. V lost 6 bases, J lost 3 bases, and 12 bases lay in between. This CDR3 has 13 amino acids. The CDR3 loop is CASRPASYYEQYF. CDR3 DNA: TGTGCCAGCAGACCGGCCTCCTACTACGAGCAGTACTTC.

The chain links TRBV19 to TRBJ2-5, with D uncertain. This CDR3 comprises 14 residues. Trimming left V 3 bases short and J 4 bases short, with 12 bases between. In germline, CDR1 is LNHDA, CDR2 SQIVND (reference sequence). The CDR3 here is CASSMMNMRETQYF. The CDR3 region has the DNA TGTGCCAGTAGTATGATGAACATGAGAGAGACCCAGTACTTC. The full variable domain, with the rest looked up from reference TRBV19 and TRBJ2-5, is DGGITQSPKYLFRKEGQNVTLSCEQNLNHDAMYWYRQDPGQGLRLIYYSQIVNDFQKGDIAEGYSVSREKKESFPLTVTSAQKNPTAFYLCASSMMNMRETQYFGPGTRLLVL.

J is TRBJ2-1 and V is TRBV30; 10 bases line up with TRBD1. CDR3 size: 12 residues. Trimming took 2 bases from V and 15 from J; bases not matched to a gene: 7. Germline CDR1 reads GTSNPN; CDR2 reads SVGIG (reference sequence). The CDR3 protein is CAWSHPGQGPFF. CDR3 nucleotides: TGTGCCTGGAGTCACCCGGGACAGGGGCCGTTCTTC.

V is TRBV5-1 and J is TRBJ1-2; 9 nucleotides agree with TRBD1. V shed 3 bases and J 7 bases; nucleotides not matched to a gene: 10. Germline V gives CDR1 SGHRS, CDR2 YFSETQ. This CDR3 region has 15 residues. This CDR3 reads CASSSQQGALSGYTF. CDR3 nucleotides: TGCGCCAGCAGCTCCCAACAGGGGGCTCTGTCTGGCTACACCTTC.

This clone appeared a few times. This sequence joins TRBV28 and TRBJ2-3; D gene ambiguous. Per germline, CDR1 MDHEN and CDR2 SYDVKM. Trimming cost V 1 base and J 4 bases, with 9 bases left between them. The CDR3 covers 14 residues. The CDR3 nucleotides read TGTGCCAGCAGTTTATCTGCTAGAGCAGATACGCAGTATTTT. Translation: CASSLSARADTQYF. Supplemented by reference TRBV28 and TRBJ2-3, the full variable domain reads DVKVTQSSRYLVKRTGEKVFLECVQDMDHENMFWYRQDPGLGLRLIYFSYDVKMKEKGDIPEGYSVSREKKERFSLILESASTNQTSMYLCASSLSARADTQYFGPGTRLTVL.

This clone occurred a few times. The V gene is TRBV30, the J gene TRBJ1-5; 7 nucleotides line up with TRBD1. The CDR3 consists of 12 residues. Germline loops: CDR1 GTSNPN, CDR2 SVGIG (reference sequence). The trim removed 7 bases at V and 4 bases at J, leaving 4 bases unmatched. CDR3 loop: CASGGTNQPQHF. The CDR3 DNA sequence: TGTGCCTCAGGGGGAACTAATCAGCCCCAGCATTTT. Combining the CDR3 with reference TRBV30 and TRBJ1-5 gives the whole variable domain SQTIHQWPATLVQPVGSPLSLECTVEGTSNPNLYWYRQAAGRGLQLLFYSVGIGQISSEVPQNLSASRPQDRQFILSSKKLLLSDSGFYLCASGGTNQPQHFGDGTRLSIL.

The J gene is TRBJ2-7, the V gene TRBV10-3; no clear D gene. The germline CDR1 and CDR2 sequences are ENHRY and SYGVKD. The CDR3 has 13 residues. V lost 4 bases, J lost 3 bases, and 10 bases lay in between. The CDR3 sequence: CAISALEGYEQYF. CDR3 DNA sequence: TGTGCCATCAGTGCCCTCGAAGGCTACGAGCAGTACTTC.

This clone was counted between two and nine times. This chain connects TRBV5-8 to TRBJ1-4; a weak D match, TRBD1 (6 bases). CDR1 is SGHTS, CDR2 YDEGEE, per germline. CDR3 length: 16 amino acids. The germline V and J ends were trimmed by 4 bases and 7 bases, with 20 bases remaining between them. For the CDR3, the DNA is TGTGCCAGCAGCCCAAGGACAGCTCCCGTTCGTGAAAAACTGTTTTTT. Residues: CASSPRTAPVREKLFF.

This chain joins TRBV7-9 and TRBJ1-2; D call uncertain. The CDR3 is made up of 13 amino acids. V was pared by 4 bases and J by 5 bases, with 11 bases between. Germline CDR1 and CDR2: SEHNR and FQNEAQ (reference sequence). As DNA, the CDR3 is TGTGCCAGCAGCTCGCGGACGGCTTATGGCTACACCTTC. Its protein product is CASSSRTAYGYTF.

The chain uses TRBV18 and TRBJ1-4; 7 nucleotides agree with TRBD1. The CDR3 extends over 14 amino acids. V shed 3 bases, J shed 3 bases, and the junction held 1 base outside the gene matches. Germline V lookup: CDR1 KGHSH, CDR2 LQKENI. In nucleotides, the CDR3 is TGTGCCAGCTCACCCACAGGGGCTAATGAAAAACTGTTTTTT. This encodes CASSPTGANEKLFF.

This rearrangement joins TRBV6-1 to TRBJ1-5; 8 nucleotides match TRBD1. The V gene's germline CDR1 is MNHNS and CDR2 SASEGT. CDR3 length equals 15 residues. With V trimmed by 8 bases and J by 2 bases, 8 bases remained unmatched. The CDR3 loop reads CASQTGASGNQPQHF. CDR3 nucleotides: TGTGCCAGCCAGACAGGGGCTAGCGGCAATCAGCCCCAGCATTTT.

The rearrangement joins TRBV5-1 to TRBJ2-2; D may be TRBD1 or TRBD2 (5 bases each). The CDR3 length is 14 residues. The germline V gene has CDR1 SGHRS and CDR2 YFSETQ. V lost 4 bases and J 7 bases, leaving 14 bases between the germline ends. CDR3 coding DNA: TGCGCCAGCAGCCTCGGGACCCGGGACGGGGAGCTGTTTTTT. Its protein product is CASSLGTRDGELFF.

The CDR3 DNA is TGTGCCAGCAGTTTATTAGGCGGCCACTCCTACGAGCAGTACTTC. Its protein product is CASSLLGGHSYEQYF. The gene calls are TRBV27 and TRBJ2-7; no clear D gene. Germline loops: CDR1 MNHEY, CDR2 SMNVEV (reference sequence). The CDR3 spans 15 residues. V was trimmed by 1 base and J by 0 bases, leaving 10 bases between them.

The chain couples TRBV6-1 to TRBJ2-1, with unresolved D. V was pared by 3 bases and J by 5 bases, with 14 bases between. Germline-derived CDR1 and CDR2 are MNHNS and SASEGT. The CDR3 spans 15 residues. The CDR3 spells CASSEALLSHNEQFF. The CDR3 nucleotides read TGTGCCAGCAGTGAGGCCTTACTTAGCCACAATGAGCAGTTCTTC.